A single sample gave rise to the 17 T cell receptor beta chains below, sequenced in a study of shared clonotypes between healthy human individuals. Sequencing was performed with immunoSEQ multiplex PCR; in TCRdb, only in-frame clones are kept and a portion is missing. The sample includes fewer than 650,000 clones, over 60% of them seen just once. The sample comprised PBMCs. These receptors all stem from a woman aged 35 to 49 in good health. Some clones in this sample may be carry-over from other donors' samples.

This clone was seen more than once but under ten times. The V and J genes are TRBV10-3 and TRBJ1-5; 9 bases match TRBD1. CDR1 ENHRY and CDR2 SYGVKD come from the germline V gene. V dropped 0 bases and J dropped 7; count of bases not matched to a gene: 10. This CDR3 region has 17 residues. The CDR3 sequence: CAISESGTGGAGQPQHF. The CDR3 nucleotides read TGTGCCATCAGTGAGTCGGGAACAGGGGGCGCGGGGCAGCCCCAGCATTTT.

This clone came up once. This sequence joins TRBV5-6 and TRBJ2-1; 7 bases agree with TRBD1. The trim removed 1 base at V and 7 bases at J, leaving 2 bases unmatched. The germline V gene encodes CDR1 SGHDT and CDR2 YYEEEE. The CDR3 extends over 13 amino acids. In nucleotides, the CDR3 is TGTGCCAGCAGCTTGACGGACAGGAATGAGCAGTTCTTC. As protein: CASSLTDRNEQFF.

This clone was seen just once. This is likely an artifact of a read error, given a far larger clone one base away. The chain links TRBV11-2 to TRBJ2-5; 12 bases map to TRBD2. The CDR3 sequence is 19 residues long. CDR1 is SGHAT, CDR2 FQNNGV, per germline. With V trimmed by 2 bases and J by 4 bases, 14 bases remained unmatched. CDR3 protein: CASSLRGPRTSGARETQYF. The CDR3 coding sequence is TGTGCCAGCAGCTTAAGGGGCCCCCGGACTAGCGGGGCTCGAGAGACCCAGTACTTC.

The chain combines TRBV5-1 with TRBJ2-3; possibly TRBD1 or TRBD2 for D (5 bases each). Trimming took off 0 bases at V and 2 bases at J, with 10 bases between the two ends. CDR1 SGHRS and CDR2 YFSETQ come from the germline V gene. CDR3 length: 15 residues. The CDR3 sequence: CASSLAGGFTDTQYF. DNA for the CDR3: TGCGCCAGCAGCTTGGCTGGGGGATTCACAGATACGCAGTATTTT. The whole variable domain, filled in from reference TRBV5-1 and TRBJ2-3, reads KAGVTQTPRYLIKTRGQQVTLSCSPISGHRSVSWYQQTPGQGLQFLFEYFSETQRNKGNFPGRFSGRQFSNSRSEMNVSTLELGDSALYLCASSLAGGFTDTQYFGPGTRLTVL.

The V gene is TRBV2, the J gene TRBJ2-7, with D possibly being TRBD1 (5 bases). Per germline, CDR1 SNHLY and CDR2 FYNNEI. V dropped 7 bases and J dropped 3 bases, with 13 bases sitting between them. This CDR3 region has 13 residues. The CDR3 region is CASKGLGRYEQYF. DNA of the CDR3: TGTGCCAGCAAGGGCTTGGGGCGCTACGAGCAGTACTTC.

The rearrangement links TRBV7-6 to TRBJ2-1; D gene ambiguous. Germline lookup yields CDR1 SGHVS and CDR2 FNYEAQ. The CDR3 runs 13 residues. V gave up 0 bases and J gave up 10 bases, with 10 bases separating them. The CDR3 loop is CASSLAGFGEQFF. CDR3 DNA sequence: TGTGCCAGCAGCTTAGCAGGGTTCGGGGAGCAGTTCTTC.

This rearrangement joins TRBV30 to TRBJ1-6; D remains ambiguous. The CDR3 consists of 14 residues. Germline V CDR1 and CDR2: GTSNPN, SVGIG (reference sequence). The ends were cut back, 6 bases at V and 0 bases at J, with 9 bases in the middle. CDR3 in amino acids: CACSRSSYNSPLHF. In DNA form, the CDR3 reads TGTGCCTGTAGTAGGAGCTCCTATAATTCACCCCTCCACTTT. The full variable domain, rest sourced from reference TRBV30 and TRBJ1-6, is SQTIHQWPATLVQPVGSPLSLECTVEGTSNPNLYWYRQAAGRGLQLLFYSVGIGQISSEVPQNLSASRPQDRQFILSSKKLLLSDSGFYLCACSRSSYNSPLHFGNGTRLTVT.

This rearrangement joins TRBV7-3 to TRBJ2-5; 8 bases are a match to TRBD1. The DNA matches TRBJ2-7 better at its end, which makes the J call doubtful. This CDR3 region has 13 residues. CDR1 and CDR2 (germline): SGHTA, FQGTGA. CDR3 nucleotides: TGTGCCAGCAGCTTGACAGGGGAATACGAGCAGTACTTC. It yields the protein CASSLTGEYEQYF.

This clone was counted ten times or more. Other DNA sequences in this sample translate to the same CDR3. This chain uses TRBV10-2 with TRBJ1-1; no clear D. The CDR3 covers 13 residues. V was clipped by 5 bases and J by 6 bases, with 13 bases between them. The germline CDR1 and CDR2 sequences are WSHSY and SAAADI. The CDR3 here is CASSRAVNAEAFF. Here the CDR3 DNA reads TGCGCCAGCAGTCGGGCAGTCAACGCTGAAGCTTTCTTT.

V and J are TRBV28 and TRBJ2-7; 7 bases agree with TRBD2. The length of the CDR3 is 16 residues. With 5 bases clipped from V and 0 bases from J, the junction kept 10 bases outside the gene matches. In germline, CDR1 is MDHEN, CDR2 SYDVKM. The CDR3 DNA follows: TGTGCCAGCAGTCGACTGAGCGGGATTACCTCCTACGAGCAGTACTTC. It translates to CASSRLSGITSYEQYF.

V usage is TRBV7-2 and J usage is TRBJ2-2; D may be TRBD1 or TRBD2 (5 bases each). The CDR3 has 15 amino acids. CDR1 and CDR2 from the germline V gene are SGHTA and FQGNSA. Between the trimmed V and J ends, which lost 2 bases and 5 bases, there was a span of 12 bases. DNA of the CDR3: TGTGCCAGCAGCTTACCCCTTTGGGGGACCGGGGAGCTGTTTTTT. Protein: CASSLPLWGTGELFF.

This chain connects TRBV2 to TRBJ2-1, with 13 bases that match TRBD2. The CDR3 spans 15 residues. Germline V gives CDR1 SNHLY, CDR2 FYNNEI. The trim removed 6 bases at V and 6 bases at J, leaving 5 bases unmatched. The CDR3 is CASSAGLAGTNEQFF. Written as DNA, the CDR3 is TGTGCCAGCAGCGCGGGACTAGCGGGGACCAATGAGCAGTTCTTC.

This clone was picked up one time. This rearrangement joins TRBV28 to TRBJ2-1; D remains unclear. The CDR3 consists of 12 residues. Germline lookup yields CDR1 MDHEN and CDR2 SYDVKM. Trimming stripped 3 bases from V and 11 bases from J, with 11 bases between. The CDR3 nucleotides read TGTGCCAGCAGTTTGGGTAGTCTTAAGCAGTTCTTC. Translation gives CASSLGSLKQFF.

The gene calls are TRBV25-1 and TRBJ1-5; D might be TRBD1 (5 bases). Germline lookup yields CDR1 MGHDK and CDR2 SYGVNS. V lost 0 bases and J 1 base, leaving 7 bases between the germline ends. The CDR3 sequence is 15 residues long. The CDR3 spells CASSEYGGSNQPQHF. The CDR3 region has the DNA TGTGCCAGCAGTGAATATGGGGGGAGCAATCAGCCCCAGCATTTT.

The rearrangement links TRBV11-2 to TRBJ1-1; 7 nucleotides match TRBD1. With 5 bases clipped from V and 5 bases from J, the junction kept 5 bases outside the gene matches. Germline values: CDR1 SGHAT, CDR2 FQNNGV. There are 13 residues in the CDR3. The CDR3 DNA follows: TGTGCCAGCAGCCCGTCACAGGGGACTGAAGCTTTCTTT. It translates to CASSPSQGTEAFF.

This clone appeared many times. The CDR3 coding sequence is TGTGCCAGCAGGGGACCTAGCGGTAGTCATACGCAGTATTTT. Amino acid sequence: CASRGPSGSHTQYF. The genes are TRBV2 and TRBJ2-3, with TRBD2 matching 7 bases. The CDR3 extends over 14 amino acids. The V gene's germline CDR1 is SNHLY and CDR2 FYNNEI. The trim removed 6 bases at V and 7 bases at J, leaving 10 bases unmatched. Filled out from reference TRBV2 and TRBJ2-3, the complete variable domain reads EPEVTQTPSHQVTQMGQEVILRCVPISNHLYFYWYRQILGQKVEFLVSFYNNEISEKSEIFDDQFSVERPDGSNFTLKIRSTKLEDSAMYFCASRGPSGSHTQYFGPGTRLTVL.

The V call is TRBV6-5, the J call TRBJ1-2, with TRBD1 matching 8 bases. The germline V gene has CDR1 MNHEY and CDR2 SVGAGI. The ends lost 11 bases at V and 7 bases at J; junction bases unmatched: 6. This CDR3 comprises 11 residues. The CDR3 reads CASGQGAGYTF. CDR3 DNA sequence: TGTGCCTCCGGACAGGGTGCTGGCTACACCTTC.